Presented here are 5 T cell receptor beta chains from one specimen sequenced in a study of Ad26.COV2.S vaccination and SARS-CoV-2 variants. Treatment: 15 to 20 received Ad26.COV2.S at low or high dose, single or two shots; about 5 received placebo; per-sample allocation not given. The samples were gathered on day 63 after the first injection of vaccine or placebo. This table comes from immunoSEQ multiplex PCR, and its TCRdb copy is limited to in-frame clones, with some not included. The repertoire holds approximately 410,000 clones, approximately 90% seen once, with less than 2% in the top ten. The sample here was peripheral blood, taken in a trial of Ad26.COV2.S vaccine versus placebo. Receptors originate from a person between 18 and 59 years old who received the Ad26.COV2.S COVID-19 vaccine or a placebo.

The rearrangement joins TRBV2 to TRBJ1-1; D ambiguous. The V gene's germline CDR1 is SNHLY and CDR2 FYNNEI. The V and J ends lost 2 bases and 5 bases respectively, with 6 bases between them. This CDR3 region has 12 residues. The CDR3 loop reads CASSEMGTEAFF. In nucleotides, the CDR3 is TGTGCCAGCAGTGAAATGGGGACTGAAGCTTTCTTT.

CDR3 loop: CASIRGQGFSPATNEKLFF. Written as DNA, the CDR3 is TGTGCCAGCATTCGGGGACAGGGCTTCTCCCCCGCAACTAATGAAAAACTGTTTTTT. The rearrangement joins TRBV6-6 to TRBJ1-4; 9 nucleotides line up with TRBD1. The V gene end was trimmed by 7 bases and the J gene end by 0 bases; junction bases not matched to a gene: 15. The CDR3 sequence is 19 residues long. Germline V CDR1 and CDR2: MNHNY, SVGAGI (reference sequence).

The V and J genes are TRBV7-8 and TRBJ1-5; a possible D gene is TRBD1 (6 bases). There are 14 residues in the CDR3. V was shortened by 5 bases and J by 2 bases, with 10 bases between the two germline ends. Germline CDR1 reads SGHVS; CDR2 reads FQNEAQ. CDR3 sequence: CASSPRQGNQPQHF. The CDR3 DNA reads TGTGCCAGCAGCCCCAGACAGGGCAATCAGCCCCAGCATTTT.

The CDR3 reads CASSLGQGADLRHF. The CDR3 DNA is TGTGCCAGCAGCTTGGGACAGGGTGCGGACCTTCGGCATTTT. The chain employs TRBV7-2 and TRBJ1-5; 9 bases match TRBD1. This CDR3 has 14 residues. Germline trimming cut 3 bases from V and 15 bases from J; bases unmatched to any gene: 12. Germline CDR1 is SGHTA and CDR2 is FQGNSA.

V usage is TRBV3-1 (or the pseudogene TRBV3-2) and J usage is TRBJ1-2, with D possibly being TRBD1 (6 bases). The CDR3 sequence is 17 residues long. V was trimmed by 0 bases and J by 1 base, leaving 15 bases between them. From germline, CDR1 is LGHDT and CDR2 YNNKEL (reference sequence). CDR3 sequence reads: CASSQDHSYRDNYGYTF. The CDR3 bases are TGTGCCAGCAGCCAAGATCACAGTTACAGGGATAACTATGGCTACACCTTC.